This TCR beta chain was obtained from a study of CD8+ T cells in alopecia areata. Turning to the study itself: Among treated patients, oral tofacitinib was administered at 5 to 10 mg twice daily. General study findings and limits: Scalp sequencing also captures normal skin's resident alphabeta T cells.

V lost 2 bases and J lost 6, with 5 bases in between. This CDR3 region has 12 residues. cDNA reverse transcribed from extracted RNA served as the sequencing template. Produced via immunoSEQ multiplex PCR; TCRdb's table is partial and in-frame only. The sample carries around 140,000 clones, about 49% recorded once. Patients with alopecia areata provided lesional scalp punch biopsies as well as peripheral blood. With respect to this clone: Its antigen is currently unknown.

V and J are TRBV23-1 and TRBJ1-5, with D perhaps matching TRBD1 (5 bases). TRBV23-1 is an ORF for which the function is uncertain. The receptor's source is a human donor with alopecia areata. Source: CD8+ T cells sorted from blood, taken at week 0. The CDR3 loop reads CASSQGGQPQHF. In DNA form, the CDR3 reads TGCGCCAGCAGTCAAGGGGGTCAGCCCCAGCATTTT.